This T cell receptor beta chain was profiled in a study of blood T cell repertoires in COVID-19. Across the study: T cells, B-cell-depleted T cells, or PBMCs provided the cDNA or gDNA that served as material.

Recruitment covered about 25 US areas and drew participants whose ages spanned 18 to 89 years. The table came from immunoSEQ multiplex PCR; TCRdb's copy has only in-frame clones and leaves some out. The sample holds a few hundred thousand clones, over 75% seen once. This clone was detected only once. Trimming left V 6 bases short and J 4 bases short, with 7 bases between. The CDR3 is made up of 12 amino acids. The receptor comes from a man aged 35 to 55 who had recovered from COVID-19. V and J are TRBV12-3 or TRBV12-4 and TRBJ1-3; no clear D gene. The sample consisted of PBMCs or T cells enriched from blood (not recorded which). CDR3 sequence (DNA): TGTGCCAGCAGGACAACAGGAAACACCATATATTTT. It codes for CASRTTGNTIYF.